The 23 T cell receptor beta chains below come from one sample, sequenced in a study of regulatory T cells in long-lasting Graves disease. Library construction for TCR beta used iRepertoire HTBI primers and Arm-PCR of CDR3 regions. TCRdb reprocessed the multiplex PCR reads with MiXCR, giving one entry per CDR3 protein. The profile shows hundreds of thousands of distinct CDR3 sequences, 21% of them singletons. Indicated time point: persistent/refractory GD, antithyroid drugs over 5 years with positive TRAb. Extracted RNA from PBMCs served as the source of the TCR library. The sequencing here drew on peripheral blood mononuclear cells (PBMCs), taken when the disease was refractory, from a patient treated with antithyroid drugs. The receptor set was obtained from a female donor with Graves disease.

This chain joins TRBV18 and TRBJ1-1; D is unclear. Trimming left V 3 bases short and J 3 bases short, with 8 bases between. Germline CDR1 and CDR2: KGHSH and LQKENI. This CDR3 is built from 13 residues. The CDR3 sequence: CASSPHWDTEAFF. The DNA for the CDR3 is TGTGCCAGCTCACCCCACTGGGACACTGAAGCTTTCTTT.

In this sample, this clonotype turned up many times. This chain joins TRBV5-1 and TRBJ2-5, with D possibly matching TRBD2 (5 bases). V was trimmed by 6 bases and J by 5 bases, leaving 20 bases between them. The CDR3 runs 15 residues. Germline V gene sequence: CDR1 SGHRS, CDR2 YFSETQ. The CDR3, as DNA: TGCGCCAGCAAGAGTGCAGCGGCACGGAGGGAGACCCAGTACTTC. Translation: CASKSAAARRETQYF.

The sample holds a few counts of this clonotype. The rearrangement joins TRBV5-4 to TRBJ1-4; D might be TRBD1 (5 bases). The germline CDR1 and CDR2 sequences are SGHNT and YYREEE (reference sequence). The length of the CDR3 is 16 residues. Trimming shortened V by 0 bases and J by 1 base, and 10 bases separated the two germline ends. CDR3 residues: CASSLAGQGTNEKLFF. As DNA, the CDR3 is TGTGCCAGCAGCTTGGCCGGGCAGGGAACTAATGAAAAACTGTTTTTT.

This clonotype showed up many times. CDR3 sequence reads: CASSDWEGPDEQYF. The DNA of the CDR3 is TGTGCCAGCAGTGATTGGGAAGGGCCCGACGAGCAGTACTTC. The gene calls are TRBV6-1 and TRBJ2-7; no firm D call. Trimming cost V 3 bases and J 5 bases, with 14 bases left between them. CDR1 and CDR2 (germline): MNHNS, SASEGT. The CDR3 runs to 14 residues.

A few counts support this clonotype. A read error may account for a junction end that differs from germline. The rearrangement joins TRBV2 to TRBJ2-7; D not certain. CDR1 and CDR2 (germline): SNHLY, FYNNEI. The CDR3 has 14 residues. The CDR3 spells CASSQHGSSYEQYF. The CDR3 DNA sequence: TGCGCCAGCAGCCAGCACGGCAGCTCCTACGAGCAGTACTTC.

This clonotype showed up many times. The chain employs TRBV12-3 or TRBV12-4 and TRBJ2-7; D is possibly TRBD2 (6 bases). V lost 2 bases and J lost 7, with 15 bases in between. The CDR3 is made up of 14 amino acids. CDR3 coding DNA: TGTGCCAGCAGTTTACCGGGGCTAGCGTTTGAGCAGTACTTC. It is translated as CASSLPGLAFEQYF.

The chain has TRBV24-1 and TRBJ2-5; 7 positions match TRBD1. V was pared by 6 bases and J by 5 bases, with 11 bases of the junction left unmatched. The germline V gene encodes CDR1 KGHDR and CDR2 SFDVKD. The CDR3 contains 15 residues. The CDR3 region has the DNA TGTGCCACCAGTCCAGCCGACAGGGAGAGGGAGACCCAGTACTTC. It yields the protein CATSPADRERETQYF.

This clonotype turned up a few times. This rearrangement joins TRBV7-6 to TRBJ2-5; 14 positions match TRBD2. Trimming cost V 4 bases and J 1 base; bases outside gene matches: 11. There are 19 residues in the CDR3. Germline loops: CDR1 SGHVS, CDR2 FNYEAQ. CDR3 region: CASSSGLAGAMEFQETQYF. In nucleotides, the CDR3 is TGTGCCAGCAGCTCGGGACTAGCGGGAGCTATGGAGTTCCAAGAGACCCAGTACTTC. Filled out from reference TRBV7-6 and TRBJ2-5, the complete variable domain reads GAGVSQSPRYKVTKRGQDVALRCDPISGHVSLYWYRQALGQGPEFLTYFNYEAQQDKSGLPNDRFSAERPEGSISTLTIQRTEQRDSAMYRCASSSGLAGAMEFQETQYFGPGTRLLVL.

This clonotype occurred a few times. V is TRBV19 and J is TRBJ1-1; D remains ambiguous. Germline V gene data show CDR1 as LNHDA and CDR2 as SQIVND (reference sequence). The V and J ends lost 7 bases and 3 bases respectively, with 12 bases between them. This CDR3 is 13 amino acids long. The CDR3 DNA follows: TGTGCCAGTATCGACAACTACGACACTGAAGCTTTCTTT. Amino acid sequence: CASIDNYDTEAFF. The entire variable domain, with the rest obtained from reference TRBV19 and TRBJ1-1, is as follows: DGGITQSPKYLFRKEGQNVTLSCEQNLNHDAMYWYRQDPGQGLRLIYYSQIVNDFQKGDIAEGYSVSREKKESFPLTVTSAQKNPTAFYLCASIDNYDTEAFFGQGTRLTVV.

This clonotype came up a few times. The CDR3 DNA reads as TGTGCCAGCAGGAGACTAGCGGGAAACTATGCTAGCACAGATACGCAGTATTTT. Protein sequence: CASRRLAGNYASTDTQYF. The V and J genes are TRBV6-1 and TRBJ2-3; TRBD2 agrees at 11 bases. The germline CDR1 and CDR2 sequences are MNHNS and SASEGT. J was trimmed by 0 bases and V by 6 bases; bases with no gene match: 11. The CDR3 has 18 residues.

Comments on this clonotype: This may stem from a read error, because a much larger clone lies one nucleotide away. The chain couples TRBV2 to TRBJ1-1; D unclear. CDR3 length equals 16 residues. Germline values: CDR1 SNHLY, CDR2 FYNNEI. The CDR3 DNA follows: TGTGTCAGCAGCCGGCCGGCAGGAACAATGAACACTGAAGCTTTCTTT. As protein: CVSSRPAGTMNTEAFF.

CDR3 coding DNA: TGTGCCAGCAGCTTTCGGACCGGGACTAGCGGGAGTGGGACCGGGGAGCTGTTTTTT. Translated: CASSFRTGTSGSGTGELFF. The chain recombines TRBV7-8 with TRBJ2-2; 14 bases are shared with TRBD2. With 3 bases clipped from V and 5 bases from J, the junction kept 11 bases outside the gene matches. Germline CDR1 SGHVS, CDR2 FQNEAQ. The CDR3 runs 19 residues.

In this sample, this clonotype turned up a few times. This chain links TRBV25-1 with TRBJ2-4, with TRBD2 matching over 7 bases. The V gene end was trimmed by 8 bases and the J gene end by 1 base; junction bases not matched to a gene: 2. Germline V gene lookup returns CDR1 MGHDK and CDR2 SYGVNS. CDR3 size: 13 residues. CDR3 nucleotide sequence: TGTGCCAGCCTGGGAGGGGCCAAAAACATTCAGTACTTC. Encoded protein: CASLGGAKNIQYF. Drawing the rest from reference TRBV25-1 and TRBJ2-4, the complete variable domain is EADIYQTPRYLVIGTGKKITLECSQTMGHDKMYWYQQDPGMELHLIHYSYGVNSTEKGDLSSESTVSRIRTEHFPLTLESARPSHTSQYLCASLGGAKNIQYFGAGTRLSVL.

About this clonotype itself: The junction and the germline gene differ at one end; a read error may be behind it. The V and J genes are TRBV5-1 and TRBJ2-7; D unresolved. The germline V gene encodes CDR1 SGHRS and CDR2 YFSETQ. The CDR3 has 11 amino acids. Here the CDR3 DNA reads TGCGCCAGCAGCTTGTCCAACGAGCAGCACTTC. Protein product: CASSLSNEQHF. The full variable domain, in which reference TRBV5-1 and TRBJ2-7 provide the parts outside the CDR3, is KAGVTQTPRYLIKTRGQQVTLSCSPISGHRSVSWYQQTPGQGLQFLFEYFSETQRNKGNFPGRFSGRQFSNSRSEMNVSTLELGDSALYLCASSLSNEQHFGPGTRLTVT.

This chain connects TRBV14 to TRBJ2-4, with TRBD1 identical over 9 bases. CDR1 and CDR2 (germline): SGHDN, FVKESK. The CDR3 contains 13 residues. J lost 8 bases, V lost 4 bases, and 3 bases had no gene match. CDR3: CASSPDRGDIQYF. Here the CDR3 DNA reads TGTGCCAGCAGCCCGGACAGGGGTGACATTCAGTACTTC.

At least ten counts were recorded for this clonotype. The genes are TRBV2 and TRBJ1-5, with 9 positions matching TRBD1. This CDR3 has 15 residues. CDR1 is SNHLY and CDR2 is FYNNEI in the germline V gene. With V trimmed by 5 bases and J by 4 bases, 6 bases remained unmatched. The CDR3 coding sequence is TGTGCCAGCAGTATCACGACAGGGGGTAATCAGCCCCAGCATTTT. It yields the protein CASSITTGGNQPQHF.

CDR3: CASSPSGGSGANVLTF. As DNA, the CDR3 is TGTGCCAGCAGCCCCAGCGGTGGCTCTGGGGCCAACGTCCTGACTTTC. The rearrangement joins TRBV14 to TRBJ2-6, with a tentative D call TRBD2 (5 bases). The germline CDR1 and CDR2 sequences are SGHDN and FVKESK. V gave up 4 bases and J gave up 0 bases, with 10 bases separating them. The CDR3 runs 16 residues.

As to this clonotype: An end of the junction differs from the germline gene, which may be a read error. J is TRBJ1-2 and V is TRBV12-3 or TRBV12-4; 10 bases are a match to TRBD1. The CDR3 has 14 residues. For the CDR3, the DNA is TGTGCCACCAGTGGGACAGGGGCTAACTATGGCTACACCTTC. Translating gives CATSGTGANYGYTF.

Note on this clonotype: A much bigger clone sits one base away, suggesting this may be a read error. The gene calls are TRBV15 and TRBJ1-5; no firm D call. Germline CDR1 LNHNV, CDR2 YYDKDF (reference sequence). The CDR3 has 15 amino acids. The CDR3 region has the DNA TGTGCCACCAGCAGAGATTCACGAGGCAATCAGCCCCGGCATTTT. This encodes CATSRDSRGNQPRHF.

Comment on this clonotype: A much larger clone sits a single nucleotide away, making a read error possible. The rearrangement links TRBV30 to TRBJ1-1, with TRBD1 matching over 8 bases. This CDR3 has 10 residues. Germline V gene lookup returns CDR1 GTSNPN and CDR2 SVGIG (reference sequence). After removal of 7 bases from V and 7 bases from J, the junction contained 2 bases not matched to a gene. The CDR3 spells CALGQVEAFF. The CDR3 nucleotides are TGTGCCTTGGGACAGGTTGAAGCTTTCTTT.

This clonotype has ten or more counts. The CDR3 nucleotides are TGTGCCAGCAGGACTGTGGGGGGGACTGCGCACAAGCAGTACTTC. Protein sequence: CASRTVGGTAHKQYF. V gene TRBV2 combines with J gene TRBJ2-7; 7 nucleotides align to TRBD2. The length of the CDR3 is 15 residues. J lost 8 bases, V lost 6 bases, and 16 bases had no gene match. The germline CDR1 and CDR2 sequences are SNHLY and FYNNEI.

This clonotype was observed many times. V is TRBV2 and J is TRBJ2-5; tentative D call: TRBD1 (5 bases). With 6 bases removed from V and 2 bases from J, the gap between germline ends came to 16 bases. The CDR3 runs to 15 residues. The V gene's germline CDR1 is SNHLY and CDR2 FYNNEI. Written as DNA, the CDR3 is TGTGCCAGCAGCCTCGACAGAGTAACACAAGAGACCCAGTACTTC. Protein: CASSLDRVTQETQYF.

This rearrangement joins TRBV19 to TRBJ2-2, with a possible D match to TRBD2 (6 bases). The V end lost 6 bases, the J end lost 2 bases, and 13 bases lay between the germline ends. The CDR3 length is 15 residues. CDR1 is LNHDA, CDR2 SQIVND, per germline (reference sequence). DNA of the CDR3: TGTGCCAGTAGACTCCGGGACTCCAACACCGGGGAGCTGTTTTTT. It yields the protein CASRLRDSNTGELFF.